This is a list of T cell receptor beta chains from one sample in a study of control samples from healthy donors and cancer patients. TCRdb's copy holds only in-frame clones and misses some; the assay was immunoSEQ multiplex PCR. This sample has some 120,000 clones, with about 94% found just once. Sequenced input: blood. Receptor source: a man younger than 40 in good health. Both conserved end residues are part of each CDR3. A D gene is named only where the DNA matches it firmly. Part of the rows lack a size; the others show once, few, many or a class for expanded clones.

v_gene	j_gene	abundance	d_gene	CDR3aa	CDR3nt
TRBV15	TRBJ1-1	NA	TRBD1	CATSRDGQGGTEAFF	TGTGCCACCAGCAGAGACGGACAGGGCGGAACTGAAGCTTTCTTT
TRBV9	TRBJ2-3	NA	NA	CASSEAGDYTDTQYF	TGTGCCAGCAGCGAGGCAGGGGATTACACAGATACGCAGTATTTT
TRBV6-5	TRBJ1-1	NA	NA	CASSYRGLEAFF	TGTGCCAGCAGCTACCGGGGCCTTGAAGCTTTCTTT
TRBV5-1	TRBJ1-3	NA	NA	CASSWYPDSGNTIYF	TGCGCCAGCAGCTGGTACCCCGACTCTGGAAACACCATATATTTT
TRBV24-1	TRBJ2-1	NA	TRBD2	CATSDAGPAGGFSYNEQFF	TGTGCCACCAGTGATGCAGGGCCAGCGGGGGGGTTCTCCTACAATGAGCAGTTCTTC
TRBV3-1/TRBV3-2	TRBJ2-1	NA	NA	CASSQVSTGQNEQFF	TGTGCCAGCAGCCAAGTCTCAACGGGGCAAAATGAGCAGTTCTTC
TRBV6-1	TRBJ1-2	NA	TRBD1	CASSEGGTGDPYGYTF	TGTGCCAGCAGTGAAGGAGGGACAGGGGATCCCTATGGCTACACCTTC
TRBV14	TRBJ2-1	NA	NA	CASSQVRGPNEQFF	TGTGCCAGCAGCCAAGTACGAGGCCCTAATGAGCAGTTCTTC
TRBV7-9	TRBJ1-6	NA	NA	CASSSDSLGGSPLHF	TGTGCCAGCAGTTCCGACTCCCTCGGAGGTTCACCCCTCCACTTT
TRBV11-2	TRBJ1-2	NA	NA	CASSLDRDDGYTF	TGTGCCAGCAGCTTAGACAGGGATGATGGCTACACCTTC
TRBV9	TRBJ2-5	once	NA	CASSVGRVKETQYF	TGTGCCAGCAGCGTGGGCAGGGTAAAAGAGACCCAGTACTTC
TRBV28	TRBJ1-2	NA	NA	CASGTSPTGYTF	TGTGCCAGCGGTACCTCCCCTACTGGCTACACCTTC
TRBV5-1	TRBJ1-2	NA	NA	CASTEGSLNYGYTF	TGCGCCAGCACCGAGGGGTCTTTAAACTATGGCTACACCTTC
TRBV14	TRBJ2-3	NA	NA	CASSTGTDDTDTQYF	TGTGCCAGCAGCACCGGGACTGACGATACAGATACGCAGTATTTT
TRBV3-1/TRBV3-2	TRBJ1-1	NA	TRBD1	CASSQQQGGDEAFF	TGTGCCAGCAGCCAGCAGCAGGGGGGGGATGAAGCTTTCTTT
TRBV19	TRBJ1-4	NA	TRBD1	CASSLDRDRVFF	TGTGCCAGTAGTCTCGACAGGGACAGGGTATTTTTT
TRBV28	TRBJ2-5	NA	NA	CASSFPKGVGQETQYF	TGTGCCAGCAGTTTTCCGAAGGGGGTGGGTCAAGAGACCCAGTACTTC
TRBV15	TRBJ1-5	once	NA	CAIFMTGSNQPQHF	TGTGCCATCTTCATGACGGGTAGCAATCAGCCCCAGCATTTT
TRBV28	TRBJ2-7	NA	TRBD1	CASSSNPGQGFHF	TGTGCCAGCAGTTCTAATCCGGGACAGGGATTTCACTTC
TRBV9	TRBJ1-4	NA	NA	CASSADIHREKLFF	TGTGCCAGCAGCGCCGACATCCACAGGGAAAAACTGTTTTTT
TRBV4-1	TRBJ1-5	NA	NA	CASSQGWAATYQPQHF	TGCGCCAGCAGCCAAGGCTGGGCAGCGACCTATCAGCCCCAGCATTTT
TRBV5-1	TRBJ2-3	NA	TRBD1	CASSRAGTGGDTQYF	TGCGCCAGCAGCCGGGCCGGGACAGGGGGAGATACGCAGTATTTT
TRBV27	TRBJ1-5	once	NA	CASSLQGYNQPQHF	TGTGCCAGCAGTTTACAGGGATACAATCAGCCCCAGCATTTT
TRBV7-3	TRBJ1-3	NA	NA	CASSLSGGNTIYF	TGTGCCAGCAGCTTATCGGGTGGAAACACCATATATTTT